Listed here are 19 T cell receptor beta chains from one sample, sequenced in a study of CD8 T cells in ankylosing spondylitis. The antigens of these receptors remain unknown. Study conclusions and caveats: Seemingly distinctive of ankylosing spondylitis blood was a TCR beta motif formed by eight highly homologous variants.

TCRdb fed the 5' RACE reads into MiXCR, producing one record per CDR3 protein. The sample lists around 490,000 distinct CDR3 sequences; approximately 5% were seen once. Material for sequencing was blood, either unsorted or a sorted T cell fraction (not recorded which). These TCRs come from a male donor with ankylosing spondylitis.

This clonotype was seen a few times. The rearrangement links TRBV4-3 to TRBJ2-3; D might be TRBD2 (6 bases). The length of the CDR3 is 16 residues. V dropped 2 bases and J dropped 6 bases, with 18 bases sitting between them. CDR1 is LGHNA, CDR2 YSLEER, per germline. The CDR3 is CASSQQISGLGDTQYF. CDR3 coding DNA: TGCGCCAGCAGCCAACAGATTAGCGGACTGGGGGATACGCAGTATTTT.

J is TRBJ1-1 and V is TRBV6-1, with TRBD1 matching 10 bases. The CDR3 is 16 residues long. Germline trimming cut 5 bases from V and 0 bases from J; bases unmatched to any gene: 6. The germline CDR1 and CDR2 sequences are MNHNS and SASEGT. The CDR3 is CASSSDRGLVNTEAFF. Written as DNA, the CDR3 is TGTGCCAGCAGTAGCGACAGGGGGCTAGTGAACACTGAAGCTTTCTTT.

The chain carries TRBV14 and TRBJ2-1, with 14 bases matching TRBD2. Germline CDR1 and CDR2: SGHDN and FVKESK. CDR3 size: 17 residues. With V trimmed by 4 bases and J by 8 bases, 10 bases remained unmatched. This CDR3 reads CASSRSRLAGGLDEQFF. The CDR3 DNA is TGTGCCAGCAGCCGCTCTCGACTAGCGGGAGGGCTCGATGAGCAGTTCTTC.

This clonotype has just a few counts. The chain is built from TRBV7-2 and TRBJ1-3; D may be TRBD1 (6 bases). With 3 bases removed from V and 4 bases from J, the gap between germline ends came to 16 bases. This CDR3 spans 16 amino acids. Germline assignment: CDR1 SGHTA and CDR2 FQGNSA. CDR3 in amino acids: CASSFLGAGTGNTIYF. Here the CDR3 DNA reads TGTGCCAGCAGCTTTTTGGGGGCGGGAACAGGAAACACCATATATTTT. Using reference TRBV7-2 and TRBJ1-3 for the parts outside the CDR3, the full variable domain is GAGVSQSPSNKVTEKGKDVELRCDPISGHTALYWYRQSLGQGLEFLIYFQGNSAPDKSGLPSDRFSAERTGGSVSTLTIQRTQQEDSAVYLCASSFLGAGTGNTIYFGEGSWLTVV.

In this sample, this clonotype turned up many times. V gene TRBV7-9 combines with J gene TRBJ2-3, with D maybe TRBD1 (6 bases). The CDR3 consists of 14 residues. The germline V gene encodes CDR1 SEHNR and CDR2 FQNEAQ (reference sequence). V lost 7 bases and J lost 2, with 13 bases in between. For the CDR3, the DNA is TGTGCCAGCACCCAGGGGCAGGACACAGATACGCAGTATTTT. Encoded protein: CASTQGQDTDTQYF. The full variable domain, with the rest looked up from reference TRBV7-9 and TRBJ2-3, is DTGVSQNPRHKITKRGQNVTFRCDPISEHNRLYWYRQTLGQGPEFLTYFQNEAQLEKSRLLSDRFSAERPKGSFSTLEIQRTEQGDSAMYLCASTQGQDTDTQYFGPGTRLTVL.

This clonotype turned up a few times. The V gene is TRBV5-1, the J gene TRBJ2-3, with 7 bases matching TRBD1. Germline V CDR1 and CDR2: SGHRS, YFSETQ. The V segment lost 4 bases and the J segment 4 bases; nucleotides outside the gene matches: 9. The CDR3 contains 15 residues. CDR3 DNA sequence: TGCGCCAGCAGCCCCGGGACAGTAGGGGCAGATACGCAGTATTTT. Its protein product is CASSPGTVGADTQYF. The full variable domain, in which reference TRBV5-1 and TRBJ2-3 provide the parts outside the CDR3, is KAGVTQTPRYLIKTRGQQVTLSCSPISGHRSVSWYQQTPGQGLQFLFEYFSETQRNKGNFPGRFSGRQFSNSRSEMNVSTLELGDSALYLCASSPGTVGADTQYFGPGTRLTVL.

The chain has TRBV5-1 and TRBJ2-5; weak D call: TRBD1 (5 bases). CDR3 size: 13 residues. CDR1 is SGHRS and CDR2 is YFSETQ in the germline V gene. Trimming removed 3 bases at V and 1 base at J, with 7 bases between. Written as DNA, the CDR3 is TGCGCCAGCAGCTGGGGCGTCCAAGAGACCCAGTACTTC. Its protein is CASSWGVQETQYF.

There are many counts of this clonotype. DNA of the CDR3: TGTGCCAGCAGGGCTTGGACAGGGGAGGAGACCCAGTACTTC. Translation gives CASRAWTGEETQYF. V usage is TRBV27 and J usage is TRBJ2-5, with 9 bases that match TRBD1. The CDR3 runs 14 residues. CDR1 is MNHEY and CDR2 is SMNVEV in the germline V gene (reference sequence). Losses at the gene ends were 6 bases for V and 5 bases for J; bases not matched to a gene: 7.

The chain carries TRBV6-1 and TRBJ2-1, with D tentatively TRBD2 (5 bases). This CDR3 spans 14 amino acids. Trimming removed 6 bases from V and 3 bases from J, with 12 bases in between. Germline values: CDR1 MNHNS, CDR2 SASEGT. The CDR3 DNA follows: TGTGCCAGCAGCCAATCCCGGGACTACAATGAGCAGTTCTTC. It codes for CASSQSRDYNEQFF.

At least ten counts were recorded for this clonotype. This chain connects TRBV10-3 to TRBJ2-1; TRBD1 is a possible D gene (6 bases). The germline V gene encodes CDR1 ENHRY and CDR2 SYGVKD. The CDR3 is 17 residues long. Trimming took off 0 bases at V and 1 base at J, with 13 bases between the two ends. CDR3 loop: CAISESRQANSYNEQFF. The CDR3 bases are TGTGCCATCAGTGAGTCTCGACAGGCGAATTCCTACAATGAGCAGTTCTTC.

This clonotype appeared many times. This chain links TRBV6-6 with TRBJ2-4, with D hard to call. This CDR3 region has 12 residues. Germline-derived CDR1 and CDR2 are MNHNY and SVGAGI (reference sequence). Deletions cut 4 bases from V and 5 bases from J, with 6 bases between. CDR3 nucleotide sequence: TGTGCCAGCAGTTTAGGAGAAAACATTCAGTACTTC. Protein sequence: CASSLGENIQYF.

This clonotype has ten or more counts. The rearrangement joins TRBV10-3 to TRBJ2-2; D is perhaps TRBD1 (5 bases). Looked up from germline, CDR1 is ENHRY and CDR2 is SYGVKD. V lost 0 bases and J 12 bases, leaving 11 bases between the germline ends. The CDR3 contains 13 residues. CDR3 residues: CAISESETAKLFF. In nucleotides, the CDR3 is TGTGCCATCAGTGAGTCTGAGACAGCGAAGCTGTTTTTT.

This clonotype was detected ten times or more. This chain uses TRBV12-3 or TRBV12-4 with TRBJ1-2, with D perhaps TRBD1 (6 bases). The germline V and J ends were trimmed by 5 bases and 7 bases, with 17 bases remaining between them. This CDR3 spans 14 amino acids. CDR3 in amino acids: CASSPRGQGGGYTF. The DNA of the CDR3 is TGTGCCAGCAGTCCCCGGGGGCAGGGTGGTGGCTACACCTTC.

This clonotype appeared many times. The rearrangement joins TRBV11-2 to TRBJ1-1, with a possible D match to TRBD1 (5 bases). The V gene's germline CDR1 is SGHAT and CDR2 FQNNGV. This CDR3 is built from 14 residues. V lost 4 bases and J 7 bases, leaving 16 bases between the germline ends. This CDR3 reads CASSSVRGSNEAFF. The CDR3 nucleotides read TGTGCCAGCAGCTCGGTGAGGGGCAGTAATGAAGCTTTCTTT.

This clonotype was counted many times. The rearrangement joins TRBV20-1 to TRBJ2-1, with 7 positions matching TRBD2. The V and J ends lost 4 bases and 6 bases, in that order; junction bases with no gene match: 6. The CDR3 consists of 13 residues. The germline CDR1 and CDR2 sequences are DFQATT and SNEGSKA (reference sequence). For the CDR3, the DNA is TGCAGTGCTATGCGGGGGACCATCAATGAGCAGTTCTTC. It yields the protein CSAMRGTINEQFF.

The chain links TRBV7-2 to TRBJ2-4; D gene unclear. V was clipped by 5 bases and J by 2 bases, with 13 bases between them. CDR3 length: 15 amino acids. From germline, CDR1 is SGHTA and CDR2 FQGNSA. CDR3 coding DNA: TGTGCCAGCAGCCCCCCGGAAGGGTCCAAAAACATTCAGTACTTC. Protein product: CASSPPEGSKNIQYF.

Ten or more counts support this clonotype. The CDR3 sequence: CAEQGAHTGELFF. CDR3 DNA: TGTGCCGAACAGGGGGCGCACACCGGGGAGCTGTTTTTT. V is TRBV7-2 and J is TRBJ2-2, with 9 bases that match TRBD1. CDR1 is SGHTA and CDR2 is FQGNSA in the germline V gene. The trim removed 11 bases at V and 3 bases at J, leaving 4 bases unmatched. The CDR3 runs 13 residues.

This clonotype showed up many times. This chain connects TRBV20-1 to TRBJ1-4; no reliable D call. The germline gives CDR1 DFQATT, CDR2 SNEGSKA (reference sequence). The length of the CDR3 is 13 residues. The V end lost 3 bases, the J end lost 8 bases, and 13 bases lay between the germline ends. The CDR3 bases are TGCAGTGCTAGGCAAGGAGGAAGGGAAAAACTGTTTTTT. Residues: CSARQGGREKLFF.

This clonotype was seen repeatedly, ten times or more. This rearrangement joins TRBV12-3 or TRBV12-4 to TRBJ2-1, with D unclear. Trimming left V 3 bases short and J 1 base short, with 10 bases between. This CDR3 has 15 amino acids. CDR3 nucleotides: TGTGCCAGCAGTTTTGGGGTAGTGTCCTACAATGAGCAGTTCTTC. Translation gives CASSFGVVSYNEQFF.